This is a list of T cell receptor beta chains from one sample in a study of beta chain features in type 1 diabetes. Produced via immunoSEQ multiplex PCR; TCRdb's table is partial and in-frame only. This sample has 500,000 to 700,000 clones, with around 16% found just once. The sequenced sample was naive CD4+ T cells from blood. The receptors come from a man aged 18 to 30 in good health. The CDR3 runs from the conserved cysteine through the conserved F or W. A D gene is named only where the DNA matches it firmly. The size of a clone is reported for some rows only, either as once, few or many, or as a class for expanded clones.

D,size,V,J,CDR3,DNA
TRBD1,-,TRBV11-1,TRBJ2-1,CASSLGQGPYNEQFF,TGTGCCAGCAGCCTCGGACAGGGCCCCTACAATGAGCAGTTCTTC
TRBD1,-,TRBV4-2,TRBJ1-2,CASSRTGGKDYGYTF,TGTGCCAGCAGCCGGACAGGGGGCAAGGACTATGGCTACACCTTC
-,-,TRBV18,TRBJ2-3,CASSPETHTSTDTQYF,TGTGCCAGCTCACCAGAGACGCACACTAGCACAGATACGCAGTATTTT
TRBD1,-,TRBV13,TRBJ2-2,CASSFGDRETGELFF,TGTGCCAGCAGCTTTGGGGACAGGGAAACCGGGGAGCTGTTTTTT
-,-,TRBV6-1,TRBJ2-3,CASSNYLEDTQYF,TGTGCCAGCAGCAATTACCTCGAGGATACGCAGTATTTT
-,-,TRBV6-5,TRBJ1-1,CASSYSRQFLTEAFF,TGTGCCAGCAGTTACTCGAGACAGTTCCTCACTGAAGCTTTCTTT
-,-,TRBV7-6,TRBJ2-1,CASSLVGTSNEQFF,TGTGCCAGCAGCTTAGTTGGGACCTCGAATGAGCAGTTCTTC
-,few,TRBV12-5,TRBJ2-1,CASGKGLGSYNEQFF,TGTGCTAGTGGTAAGGGACTCGGCTCCTACAATGAGCAGTTCTTC
TRBD1,-,TRBV28,TRBJ2-7,CASSFRGLEQYF,TGTGCCAGCAGTTTCAGGGGGCTCGAGCAGTACTTC
-,few,TRBV7-2,TRBJ2-3,CASSQDRRAQYF,TGTGCCAGCAGCCAGGACAGAAGGGCGCAGTATTTT
-,few,TRBV4-3,TRBJ2-1,CASSPSGQSNEQFF,TGCGCCAGCAGCCCGAGCGGGCAGTCGAATGAGCAGTTCTTC
TRBD2,-,TRBV7-9,TRBJ2-7,CASSLREGHEQYF,TGTGCCAGCAGCCTTCGGGAGGGTCACGAGCAGTACTTC
-,-,TRBV28,TRBJ1-5,CASRGGLMGPQHF,TGTGCCAGCAGGGGGGGGCTTATGGGGCCCCAGCATTTT
TRBD1,few,TRBV6-5,TRBJ2-5,CAISPDRGTTGTQYF,TGTGCCATCAGTCCCGACAGGGGAACCACCGGGACCCAGTACTTC
-,-,TRBV10-3,TRBJ2-7,CAIGPDSYYEQYF,TGTGCCATCGGTCCGGACAGCTACTACGAGCAGTACTTC
-,-,TRBV21-1,TRBJ1-2,CASSKNLGNRGYGYTF,TGTGCCAGCAGCAAAAATTTAGGGAACAGGGGCTATGGCTACACCTTC
-,-,TRBV7-2,TRBJ2-7,CASSLWHEQYF,TGTGCCAGCAGCTTATGGCACGAGCAGTACTTC
-,few,TRBV7-9,TRBJ2-2,CASSPRLGGRRTGELFF,TGTGCCAGCAGCCCCCGGTTGGGGGGCCGGAGAACCGGGGAGCTGTTTTTT
TRBD2,few,TRBV7-2,TRBJ2-1,CASSPPGLAGVNEQFF,TGTGCCAGCAGTCCCCCGGGACTAGCGGGAGTCAATGAGCAGTTCTTC
-,-,TRBV28,TRBJ2-7,CASSLYIRSREDEQYF,TGTGCCAGCAGTTTATATATCCGGTCTAGGGAAGACGAGCAGTACTTC
-,-,TRBV5-4,TRBJ2-1,CASSLVGSQQFF,TGTGCCAGCAGCTTGGTAGGCTCCCAGCAGTTCTTC
-,few,TRBV12-5,TRBJ2-5,CASGSLGETQYF,TGTGCTAGTGGTTCTTTAGGAGAGACCCAGTACTTC
TRBD1,few,TRBV7-3,TRBJ2-1,CASSLMTGSSYNEQFF,TGTGCCAGCAGCTTGATGACAGGGAGCTCCTACAATGAGCAGTTCTTC
-,-,TRBV11-2,TRBJ2-7,CASSAGLKSAREQYF,TGTGCCAGCAGCGCCGGACTTAAATCGGCTCGCGAGCAGTACTTC
-,-,TRBV29-1,TRBJ1-5,CSVDLGGQQPQHF,TGCAGCGTTGACCTCGGGGGTCAGCAGCCCCAGCATTTT
TRBD1,few,TRBV11-2,TRBJ2-3,CASRRRQGARGDTQYF,TGTGCCAGCAGGCGTAGACAGGGGGCGCGTGGAGATACGCAGTATTTT
TRBD2,few,TRBV5-1,TRBJ2-7,CASSTSSGTSYEQYF,TGCGCCAGCAGCACGAGTTCTGGGACTAGCTACGAGCAGTACTTC
TRBD1,few,TRBV7-7,TRBJ2-1,CASSSDRANEQFF,TGTGCTAGCAGCTCGGACAGGGCTAATGAGCAGTTCTTC
-,few,TRBV5-1,TRBJ1-3,CASSLGLEGNTIYF,TGCGCCAGCAGCTTGGGGCTGGAAGGAAACACCATATATTTT
-,-,TRBV9,TRBJ2-5,CASTTTTQETQYF,TGTGCCAGCACGACAACTACCCAAGAGACCCAGTACTTC
-,few,TRBV28,TRBJ1-2,CASSSPGTGYGYTF,TGTGCCAGCAGTTCCCCCGGGACCGGCTATGGCTACACCTTC
-,few,TRBV19,TRBJ1-2,CASSMGLSYGYTF,TGTGCCAGTAGTATGGGTCTGAGCTATGGCTACACCTTC
TRBD1,-,TRBV11-1,TRBJ2-7,CASSLGGTGPYEQYF,TGTGCCAGCAGCCTAGGGGGGACAGGGCCCTACGAGCAGTACTTC
-,-,TRBV28,TRBJ2-1,CASSKTPPVGQFF,TGTGCCAGCAGTAAAACCCCTCCGGTCGGGCAGTTCTTC
-,-,TRBV4-3,TRBJ1-5,CASSQDSGGARQPQHF,TGCGCCAGCAGCCAAGATTCGGGGGGCGCGAGACAGCCCCAGCATTTT
TRBD2,-,TRBV7-8,TRBJ2-1,CASSFSRWRGANEQFF,TGTGCCAGCAGCTTCTCCCGGTGGCGGGGGGCCAATGAGCAGTTCTTC
-,few,TRBV25-1,TRBJ2-1,CASSEYGRDRGNEQFF,TGTGCCAGCAGTGAATATGGCCGGGATAGAGGCAATGAGCAGTTCTTC
-,few,TRBV15,TRBJ2-7,CATSRDLQYYEQYF,TGTGCCACCAGCAGAGATCTGCAGTACTACGAGCAGTACTTC
-,-,TRBV6-5,TRBJ2-2,CASSYWQENTGELFF,TGTGCCAGCAGTTACTGGCAGGAGAATACCGGGGAGCTGTTTTTT
-,few,TRBV10-3,TRBJ2-3,CALGSVSTDTQYF,TGTGCTCTGGGGTCCGTCAGCACAGATACGCAGTATTTT